The T cell receptor (beta chain) described here comes from a study of cytomegalovirus exposure and HLA in healthy donors. The ends lost 7 bases at V and 7 bases at J; junction bases unmatched: 9. The CDR3 covers 14 residues. Per germline, CDR1 MDHEN and CDR2 SYDVKM. Only a few counts were recorded for this clone. The identical CDR3 is also encoded by other nucleotide sequences in the sample. The PCR made use of 60 Vbeta and 13 Jbeta primers. Libraries were prepared by immunoSEQ multiplex PCR; TCRdb keeps only in-frame clonotypes and omits some of them. The data show over 100,000 clones, roughly four fifths seen once.

Source material: PBMCs. This receptor was identified in a male donor in good health and CMV-seropositive. The J gene is TRBJ2-2, the V gene TRBV28; 7 bases map to TRBD2. DNA of the CDR3: TGTGCCAGCAATCGACTAGCTCATGACGGGGAGCTGTTTTTT. This gives the protein CASNRLAHDGELFF.